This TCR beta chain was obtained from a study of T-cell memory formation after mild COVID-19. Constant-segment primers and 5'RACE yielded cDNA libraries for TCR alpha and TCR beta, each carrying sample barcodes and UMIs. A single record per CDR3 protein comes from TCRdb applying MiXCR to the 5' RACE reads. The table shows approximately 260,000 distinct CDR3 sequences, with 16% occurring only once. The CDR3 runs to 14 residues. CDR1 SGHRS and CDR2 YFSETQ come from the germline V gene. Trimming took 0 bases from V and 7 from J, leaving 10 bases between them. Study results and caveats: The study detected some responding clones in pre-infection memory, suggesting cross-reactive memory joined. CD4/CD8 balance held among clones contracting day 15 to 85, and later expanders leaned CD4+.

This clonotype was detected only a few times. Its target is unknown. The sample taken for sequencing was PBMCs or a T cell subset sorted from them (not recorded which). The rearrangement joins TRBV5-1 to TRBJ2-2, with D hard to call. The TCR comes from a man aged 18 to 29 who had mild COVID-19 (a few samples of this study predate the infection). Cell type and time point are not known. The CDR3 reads CASSLAGVDGELFF. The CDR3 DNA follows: TGCGCCAGCAGCTTGGCTGGGGTGGACGGGGAGCTGTTTTTT.